This T cell receptor (beta chain) stems from a study of cytomegalovirus exposure and HLA in healthy donors. Germline V gene sequence: CDR1 KGHSH, CDR2 LQKENI. The CDR3 loop spans 14 amino acids. The V end lost 4 bases, the J end lost 2 bases, and 10 bases lay between the germline ends. Study-wide points: What TCR beta sequences reportedly achieved was accurate prediction of HLA-A and HLA-B alleles in most subjects.

PCR used 60 Vbeta primers and 13 Jbeta primers. Produced via immunoSEQ multiplex PCR; TCRdb's table is partial and in-frame only. The table has 170,000 or so clones, roughly 82% seen once; the top ten hold about 6.8%. Worth noting for this clone: The antigen remains unidentified.

The receptor comes from a man in his fifties or sixties in good health and CMV-seropositive. J is TRBJ2-3 and V is TRBV18; D possibly corresponds to TRBD2 (6 bases). Material for sequencing was PBMCs. The CDR3 nucleotides are TGTGCCAGCTCACTCGGGGGTTCCACAGATACGCAGTATTTT. This gives the protein CASSLGGSTDTQYF. Using reference TRBV18 and TRBJ2-3 for the parts outside the CDR3, the full variable domain is NAGVMQNPRHLVRRRGQEARLRCSPMKGHSHVYWYRQLPEEGLKFMVYLQKENIIDESGMPKERFSAEFPKEGPSILRIQQVVRGDSAAYFCASSLGGSTDTQYFGPGTRLTVL.